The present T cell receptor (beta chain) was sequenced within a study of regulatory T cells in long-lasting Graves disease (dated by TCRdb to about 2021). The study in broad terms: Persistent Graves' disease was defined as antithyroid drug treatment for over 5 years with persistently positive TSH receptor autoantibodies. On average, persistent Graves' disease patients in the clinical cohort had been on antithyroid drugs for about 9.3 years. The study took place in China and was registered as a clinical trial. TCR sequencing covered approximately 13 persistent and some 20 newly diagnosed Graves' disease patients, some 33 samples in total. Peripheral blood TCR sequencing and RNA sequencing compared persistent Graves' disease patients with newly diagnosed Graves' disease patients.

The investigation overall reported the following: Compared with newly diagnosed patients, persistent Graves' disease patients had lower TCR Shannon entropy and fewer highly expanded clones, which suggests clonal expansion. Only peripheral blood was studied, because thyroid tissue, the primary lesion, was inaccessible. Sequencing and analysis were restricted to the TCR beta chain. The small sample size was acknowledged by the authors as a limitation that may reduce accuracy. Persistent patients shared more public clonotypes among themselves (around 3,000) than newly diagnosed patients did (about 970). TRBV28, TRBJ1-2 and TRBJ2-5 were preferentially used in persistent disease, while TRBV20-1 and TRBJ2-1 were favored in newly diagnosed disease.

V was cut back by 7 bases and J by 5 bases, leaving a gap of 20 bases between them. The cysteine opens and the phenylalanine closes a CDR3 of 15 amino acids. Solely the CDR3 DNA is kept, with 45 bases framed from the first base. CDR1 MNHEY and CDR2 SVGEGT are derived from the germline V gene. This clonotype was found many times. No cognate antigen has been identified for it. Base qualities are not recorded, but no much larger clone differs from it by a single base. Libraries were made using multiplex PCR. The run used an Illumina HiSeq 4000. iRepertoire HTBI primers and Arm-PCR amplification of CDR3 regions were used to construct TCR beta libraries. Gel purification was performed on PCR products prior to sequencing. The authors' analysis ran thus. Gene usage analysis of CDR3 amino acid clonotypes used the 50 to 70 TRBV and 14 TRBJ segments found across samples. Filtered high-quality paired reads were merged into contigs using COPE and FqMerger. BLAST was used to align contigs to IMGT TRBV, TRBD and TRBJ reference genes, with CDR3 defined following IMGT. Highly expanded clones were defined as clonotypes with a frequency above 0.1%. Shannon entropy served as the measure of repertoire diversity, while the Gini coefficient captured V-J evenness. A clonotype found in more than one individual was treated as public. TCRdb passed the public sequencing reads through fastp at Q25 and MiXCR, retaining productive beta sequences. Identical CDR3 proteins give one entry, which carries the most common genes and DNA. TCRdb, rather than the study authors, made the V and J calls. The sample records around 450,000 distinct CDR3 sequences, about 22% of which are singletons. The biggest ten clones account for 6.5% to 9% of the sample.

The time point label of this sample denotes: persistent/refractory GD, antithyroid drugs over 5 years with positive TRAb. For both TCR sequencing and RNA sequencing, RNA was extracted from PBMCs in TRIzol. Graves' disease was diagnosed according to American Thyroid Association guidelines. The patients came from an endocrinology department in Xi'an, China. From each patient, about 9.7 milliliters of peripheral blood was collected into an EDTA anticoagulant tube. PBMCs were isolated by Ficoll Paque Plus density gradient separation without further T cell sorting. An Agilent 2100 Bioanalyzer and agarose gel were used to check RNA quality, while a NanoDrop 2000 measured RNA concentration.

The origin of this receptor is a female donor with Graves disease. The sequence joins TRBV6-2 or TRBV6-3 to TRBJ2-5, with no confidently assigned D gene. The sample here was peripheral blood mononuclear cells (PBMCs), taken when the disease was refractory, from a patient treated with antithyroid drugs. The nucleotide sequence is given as TGTGCCAGCACCGCCTTTCCTGTTTCGGTGGAGACCCAGTACTTC. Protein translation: CASTAFPVSVETQYF.